A single sample gave rise to the 21 T cell receptor beta chains below, sequenced in a study of graft-versus-host responses after intestinal transplantation (dated by TCRdb to about 2021). Libraries were constructed by the immunoSEQ multiplex PCR assay. In TCRdb, the immuneACCESS table is reduced to in-frame sequences with V and J assigned. These tables do not hold every clone; where another copy was compared, an unresolved V gene accounts for under half, and the others remain unexplained. For this sample the table gives more than 20,000 clones, of which 85% to 90% were detected only once. Of the sample, about 5.1% falls within the top ten clones. This specimen was PBMCs, taken about 63 days after intestinal transplantation. The receptors were sampled from a human patient who received an intestinal transplant, so some T cells may come from the graft donor.

The sample holds a few counts of this clone. The chain couples TRBV6-1 to TRBJ1-1, with no clear D. From germline, CDR1 is MNHNS and CDR2 SASEGT. Deletions cut 4 bases from V and 6 bases from J, with 12 bases between. CDR3 length: 13 amino acids. In nucleotides, the CDR3 is TGTGCCAGCAGTGGTACAGAAGTCTCTGAAGCTTTCTTT. Protein sequence: CASSGTEVSEAFF.

This rearrangement joins TRBV14 to TRBJ2-2; no reliable D call. Germline CDR1 and CDR2: SGHDN and FVKESK. The CDR3 is made up of 15 amino acids. V was pared by 0 bases and J by 5 bases, with 10 bases between. CDR3 sequence: CASSQDAVWTGELFF. In nucleotides, the CDR3 is TGTGCCAGCAGCCAAGACGCGGTATGGACCGGGGAGCTGTTTTTT.

The gene calls are TRBV7-9 and TRBJ2-7; either TRBD1 or TRBD2 may supply D (6 bases each). V was cut by 10 bases and J by 7 bases, with 20 bases left in between. Germline CDR1 is SEHNR and CDR2 is FQNEAQ (reference sequence). The CDR3 is 13 amino acids. As DNA, the CDR3 is TGTGCCATCCTGTCCGGGGGCGAGCGGGAGCAGTACTTC. Translating gives CAILSGGEREQYF. The whole variable domain, filled in from reference TRBV7-9 and TRBJ2-7, reads DTGVSQNPRHKITKRGQNVTFRCDPISEHNRLYWYRQTLGQGPEFLTYFQNEAQLEKSRLLSDRFSAERPKGSFSTLEIQRTEQGDSAMYLCAILSGGEREQYFGPGTRLTVT.

V and J are TRBV6-1 and TRBJ2-7, with TRBD2 matching over 12 bases. Trimming removed 6 bases from V and 1 base from J; junction bases left unmatched: 4. This CDR3 region has 15 residues. CDR1 and CDR2 from the germline V gene are MNHNS and SASEGT. The CDR3 DNA sequence: TGTGCCAGCAGCGTCACTAGCGGGGGGTCCTACGAGCAGTACTTC. Translated: CASSVTSGGSYEQYF.

CDR3 nucleotide sequence: TGTGCCAGCAGGGCGGGGGACGAGCAGTACTTC. Translating gives CASRAGDEQYF. The V and J genes are TRBV25-1 and TRBJ2-7; 7 nucleotides agree with TRBD2. CDR3 length: 11 residues. From germline, CDR1 is MGHDK and CDR2 SYGVNS. V shed 6 bases, J shed 5 bases, and the junction held 1 base outside the gene matches.

The chain uses TRBV18 and TRBJ2-1; tentative D call: TRBD1 (5 bases). V lost 3 bases and J lost 8, with 11 bases in between. The CDR3 consists of 13 residues. Germline V CDR1 and CDR2: KGHSH, LQKENI. The CDR3: CASSPGRDDEQFF. CDR3 in DNA: TGTGCCAGCTCACCGGGCAGGGATGATGAGCAGTTCTTC.

V usage is TRBV11-2 and J usage is TRBJ2-2; 8 nucleotides agree with TRBD1. This CDR3 is 15 amino acids long. Germline CDR1 SGHAT, CDR2 FQNNGV. The J segment lost 3 bases and the V segment lost 2 bases, leaving 2 bases of the junction unmatched. CDR3 in DNA: TGTGCCAGCAGCTTATGGGACAGGCACACCGGGGAGCTGTTTTTT. Amino acid sequence: CASSLWDRHTGELFF. The full variable domain, its missing parts supplied by reference TRBV11-2 and TRBJ2-2, is EAGVAQSPRYKIIEKRQSVAFWCNPISGHATLYWYQQILGQGPKLLIQFQNNGVVDDSQLPKDRFSAERLKGVDSTLKIQPAKLEDSAVYLCASSLWDRHTGELFFGEGSRLTVL.

The J gene is TRBJ2-7, the V gene TRBV7-2; D is ambiguous. The CDR3 totals 14 residues. Trimming cost V 0 bases and J 2 bases, with 8 bases left between them. Germline V gene data show CDR1 as SGHTA and CDR2 as FQGNSA. CDR3 bases: TGTGCCAGCAGCTTAGCGGCAAGGGCCTACGAGCAGTACTTC. Amino acids: CASSLAARAYEQYF.

V gene TRBV21-1 combines with J gene TRBJ2-7; TRBD1, the table's D call, lacks a check against the DNA. TRBV21-1 counts as a pseudogene. CDR3 size: 14 residues. In DNA form, the CDR3 reads TGTGCCAGCAGCAGACCACAGGGGTCCTACGAGCAGTACTTC. Translated: CASSRPQGSYEQYF.

The chain combines TRBV20-1 with TRBJ2-1, with D unclear. The CDR3 runs to 11 residues. From germline, CDR1 is DFQATT and CDR2 SNEGSKA (reference sequence). V was clipped by 7 bases and J by 3 bases, with 7 bases between them. CDR3 amino acids: CSGAYYNEQFF. CDR3 DNA: TGCAGTGGCGCGTACTACAATGAGCAGTTCTTC.

J is TRBJ1-2 and V is TRBV19; tentatively, D is TRBD1 (6 bases). The CDR3 is 12 residues long. Germline values: CDR1 LNHDA, CDR2 SQIVND (reference sequence). Trimming took 5 bases from V and 6 from J, leaving 10 bases between them. CDR3 coding DNA: TGTGCCAGTAGTCCAGGGACAAATGGCTACACCTTC. It yields the protein CASSPGTNGYTF.

This clone was counted once. The V gene is TRBV7-9, the J gene TRBJ2-7; D is perhaps TRBD1 (5 bases). Germline values: CDR1 SEHNR, CDR2 FQNEAQ (reference sequence). The CDR3 contains 15 residues. Trimming took off 1 base at V and 0 bases at J, with 10 bases between the two ends. As DNA, the CDR3 is TGTGCCAGCAGCTTAGAGGGGCTCGACTCCTACGAGCAGTACTTC. Translation gives CASSLEGLDSYEQYF.

The V call is TRBV30, the J call TRBJ2-3, with 7 bases fitting TRBD1. This CDR3 region has 13 residues. The V gene's germline CDR1 is GTSNPN and CDR2 SVGIG (reference sequence). The V and J ends lost 0 bases and 4 bases, in that order; junction bases with no gene match: 1. The CDR3 nucleotides are TGTGCCTGGAGTGTAGGGGGCGCAGATACGCAGTATTTT. Protein sequence: CAWSVGGADTQYF.

The V and J genes are TRBV7-8 and TRBJ2-2; D unresolved. The V gene lost 3 bases and the J gene lost 0 bases, with 8 bases spanning the gap. The CDR3 length is 15 residues. Germline V lookup: CDR1 SGHVS, CDR2 FQNEAQ. The CDR3, as DNA: TGTGCCAGCAGCTTCAGGAGCCCGAACACCGGGGAGCTGTTTTTT. Translation: CASSFRSPNTGELFF.

The chain joins TRBV29-1 to TRBJ1-2, with 7 positions matching TRBD1. The germline V gene encodes CDR1 SQVTM and CDR2 ANQGSEA. The CDR3 runs 15 residues. V was clipped by 4 bases and J by 1 base; unmatched bases: 9. CDR3 protein: CSVVGTVRLNYGYTF. The CDR3, as DNA: TGCAGCGTTGTGGGGACAGTGAGGCTTAACTATGGCTACACCTTC. Full variable domain (missing parts from reference TRBV29-1 and TRBJ1-2): SAVISQKPSRDICQRGTSLTIQCQVDSQVTMMFWYRQQPGQSLTLIATANQGSEATYESGFVIDKFPISRPNLTFSTLTVSNMSPEDSSIYLCSVVGTVRLNYGYTFGSGTRLTVV.

In this sample, this clone turned up a few times. This rearrangement joins TRBV10-2 to TRBJ1-4; tentative D call: TRBD1 (6 bases). CDR1 is WSHSY and CDR2 is SAAADI in the germline V gene. Trimming took 1 base from V and 7 from J, leaving 7 bases between them. The CDR3 sequence is 13 residues long. This chain's CDR3 is CASSEWDTEKLFF. The CDR3 DNA sequence: TGCGCCAGCAGTGAGTGGGACACTGAAAAACTGTTTTTT.

The chain recombines TRBV7-8 with TRBJ2-2; 10 bases agree with TRBD1. Germline V gene sequence: CDR1 SGHVS, CDR2 FQNEAQ. V lost 6 bases to trimming and J lost 5 bases; unmatched junction nucleotides: 6. This CDR3 contains 15 residues. The CDR3 nucleotides read TGTGCCAGCAGTTTGGGACAGGGGCAGACCGGGGAGCTGTTTTTT. It translates to CASSLGQGQTGELFF.

The chain links TRBV9 to TRBJ1-5; D unclear. The germline V gene has CDR1 SGDLS and CDR2 YYNGEE. This CDR3 comprises 13 residues. Deletions cut 3 bases from V and 6 bases from J, with 10 bases between. The CDR3 DNA is TGTGCCAGCAGCGAACCCGAAAGTCAGCCCCAGCATTTT. Its protein product is CASSEPESQPQHF. The variable domain in full, with the rest retrieved from reference TRBV9 and TRBJ1-5, is DSGVTQTPKHLITATGQRVTLRCSPRSGDLSVYWYQQSLDQGLQFLIQYYNGEERAKGNILERFSAQQFPDLHSELNLSSLELGDSALYFCASSEPESQPQHFGDGTRLSIL.

This clone has only one observation. The rearrangement uses TRBV9 and TRBJ2-2, with 9 bases aligning to TRBD1. The CDR3 runs 15 residues. The trim removed 0 bases at V and 5 bases at J, leaving 2 bases unmatched. The germline V gene encodes CDR1 SGDLS and CDR2 YYNGEE. This chain's CDR3 is CASSVGTGVTGELFF. CDR3 in DNA: TGTGCCAGCAGCGTAGGGACAGGGGTTACCGGGGAGCTGTTTTTT.

The rearrangement links TRBV7-2 to TRBJ2-3; possible D gene TRBD1, 6 bases. Germline assignment: CDR1 SGHTA and CDR2 FQGNSA. CDR3 length: 16 residues. Trimming shortened V by 5 bases and J by 6 bases, and 21 bases separated the two germline ends. Here the CDR3 DNA reads TGTGCCAGCAGCACGACAGGTGAAAATAGGGCGGATACGCAGTATTTT. It yields the protein CASSTTGENRADTQYF. Filled out from reference TRBV7-2 and TRBJ2-3, the complete variable domain reads GAGVSQSPSNKVTEKGKDVELRCDPISGHTALYWYRQSLGQGLEFLIYFQGNSAPDKSGLPSDRFSAERTGGSVSTLTIQRTQQEDSAVYLCASSTTGENRADTQYFGPGTRLTVL.

The chain uses TRBV7-2 and TRBJ2-5; 10 nucleotides align to TRBD2. The CDR3 runs 15 residues. Germline loops: CDR1 SGHTA, CDR2 FQGNSA. V shed 2 bases, J shed 6 bases, and the junction held 6 bases outside the gene matches. For the CDR3, the DNA is TGTGCCAGCAGCTTAAAAGCGGGGGGGCCACAGACCCAGTACTTC. As protein: CASSLKAGGPQTQYF.